This T cell receptor beta chain was recorded in a study of HIV-infected children after antiretroviral therapy interruption. Regarding treatment: PENTA 11 planned treatment interruption arm or continuous ART arm. V lost 0 bases and J 1 base, leaving 8 bases between the germline ends. This CDR3 region has 15 residues. CDR1 and CDR2 from the germline V gene are KGHDR and SFDVKD. RNA-based 3' RACE libraries used unique molecular identifiers. TCRdb redid the calling of the 3' RACE reads with MiXCR, one entry per CDR3 protein. Of approximately 95,000 distinct CDR3 sequences in the sample, under 8% are singletons; the top ten hold more than 0.95%. This clonotype was observed at least ten times.

The TCR sequence derives from a pool of human donors with HIV. Material: CD45RA+ CD4+ T cells from PBMCs, pooled from several time points, obtained from a donor given antiretroviral therapy, either interrupted or continuous. The subset denotes: naive CD4+ CD45RA+ CD45RO- T cells. The rearrangement links TRBV24-1 to TRBJ1-1; unclear D gene. Here the CDR3 DNA reads TGTGCCACCAGTGATTTGAGGACGGCGAACACTGAAGCTTTCTTT. This translates into CATSDLRTANTEAFF.